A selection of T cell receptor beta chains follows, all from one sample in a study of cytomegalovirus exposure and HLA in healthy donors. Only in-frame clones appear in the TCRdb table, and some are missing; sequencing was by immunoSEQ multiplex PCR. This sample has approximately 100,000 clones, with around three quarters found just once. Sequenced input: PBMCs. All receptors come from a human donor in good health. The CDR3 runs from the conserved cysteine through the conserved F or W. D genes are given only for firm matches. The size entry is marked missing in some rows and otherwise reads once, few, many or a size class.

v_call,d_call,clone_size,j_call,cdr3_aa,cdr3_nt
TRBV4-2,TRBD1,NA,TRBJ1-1,CASSQLRTGGTEAFF,TGTGCCAGCAGCCAACTCAGGACAGGGGGGACTGAAGCTTTCTTT
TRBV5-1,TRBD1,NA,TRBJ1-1,CASSLEDRGGTEAFF,TGCGCCAGCAGCTTAGAGGACAGGGGAGGCACTGAAGCTTTCTTT
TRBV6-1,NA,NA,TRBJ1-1,CASSERGGARSAFF,TGTGCCAGCAGTGAAAGGGGGGGGGCACGTTCAGCTTTCTTT
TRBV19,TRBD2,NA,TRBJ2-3,CASSIDRLAGEDTQYF,TGTGCCAGTAGTATAGATCGACTAGCGGGAGAAGATACGCAGTATTTT
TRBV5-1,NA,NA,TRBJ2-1,CASSLVARAGDEQFF,TGCGCCAGCAGCTTGGTCGCGCGGGCTGGAGATGAGCAGTTCTTC
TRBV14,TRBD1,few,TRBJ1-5,CASSQGQGFGQPQHF,TGTGCCAGCAGCCAAGGACAGGGATTTGGGCAGCCCCAGCATTTT
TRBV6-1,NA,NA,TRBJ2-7,CASSAAGQSYEQYF,TGTGCCAGCAGTGCCGCGGGACAGTCCTACGAGCAGTACTTC
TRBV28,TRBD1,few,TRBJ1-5,CASSLRTGVPNQPQHF,TGTGCCAGCAGTTTACGGACAGGGGTTCCCAATCAGCCCCAGCATTTT
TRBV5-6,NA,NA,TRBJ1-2,CASSLFRAVYGYTF,TGTGCCAGCAGCTTGTTCAGGGCGGTGTATGGCTACACCTTC
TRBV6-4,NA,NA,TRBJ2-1,CASSERTMSSYNEQFF,TGTGCCAGCAGTGAACGGACTATGAGCTCCTACAATGAGCAGTTCTTC
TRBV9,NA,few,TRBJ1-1,CASSVGRSGTEAFF,TGTGCCAGCAGCGTAGGTCGGAGTGGGACTGAAGCTTTCTTT
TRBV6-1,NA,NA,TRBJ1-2,CASSEWVWSYGYTF,TGTGCCAGCAGTGAATGGGTCTGGAGCTATGGCTACACCTTC
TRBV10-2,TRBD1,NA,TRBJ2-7,CASRSQRQGIGEQYF,TGCGCCAGCAGGTCCCAAAGACAGGGGATCGGCGAGCAGTACTTC
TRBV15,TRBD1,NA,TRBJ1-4,CATSRNRGREKLFF,TGTGCCACCAGCAGAAACAGGGGGCGTGAAAAACTGTTTTTT
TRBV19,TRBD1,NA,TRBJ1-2,CASSIPTGVDYGYTF,TGTGCCAGTAGTATCCCGACAGGGGTGGACTATGGCTACACCTTC
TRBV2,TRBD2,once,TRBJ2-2,CASSESPVVAGYSTGELFF,TGTGCCAGCAGTGAATCCCCAGTGGTAGCGGGTTATTCCACCGGGGAGCTGTTTTTT
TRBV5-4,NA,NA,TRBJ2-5,CASSLKAIGSETQYF,TGTGCCAGCAGCTTAAAAGCGATTGGGTCAGAGACCCAGTACTTC
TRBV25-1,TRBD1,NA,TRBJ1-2,CASSELGRGYDGYTF,TGTGCCAGCAGTGAATTGGGCAGGGGGTACGATGGCTACACCTTC
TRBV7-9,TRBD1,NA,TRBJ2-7,CASSFPPTGVYVYEQYF,TGTGCCAGCAGCTTTCCCCCAACAGGGGTCTACGTCTACGAGCAGTACTTC
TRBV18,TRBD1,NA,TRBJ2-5,CASSPTGEQETQYF,TGTGCCAGCTCACCGACAGGGGAGCAAGAGACCCAGTACTTC